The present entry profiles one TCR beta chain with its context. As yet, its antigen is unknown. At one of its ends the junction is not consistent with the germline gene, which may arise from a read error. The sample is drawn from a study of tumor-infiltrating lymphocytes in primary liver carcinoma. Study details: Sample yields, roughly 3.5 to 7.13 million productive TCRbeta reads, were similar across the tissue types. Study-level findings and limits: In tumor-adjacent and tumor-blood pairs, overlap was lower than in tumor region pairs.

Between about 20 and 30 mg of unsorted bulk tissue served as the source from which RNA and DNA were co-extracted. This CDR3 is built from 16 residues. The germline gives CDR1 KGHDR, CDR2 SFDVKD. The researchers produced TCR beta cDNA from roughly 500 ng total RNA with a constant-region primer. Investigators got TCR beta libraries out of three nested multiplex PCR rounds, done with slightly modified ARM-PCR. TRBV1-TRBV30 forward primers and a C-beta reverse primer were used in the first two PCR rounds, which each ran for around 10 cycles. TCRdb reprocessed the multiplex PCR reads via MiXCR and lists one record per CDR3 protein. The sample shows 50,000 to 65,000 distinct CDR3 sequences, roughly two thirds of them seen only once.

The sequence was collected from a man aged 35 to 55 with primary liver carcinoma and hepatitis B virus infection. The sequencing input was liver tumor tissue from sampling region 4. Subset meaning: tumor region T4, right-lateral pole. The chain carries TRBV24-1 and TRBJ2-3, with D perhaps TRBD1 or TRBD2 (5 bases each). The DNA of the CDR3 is TGTGCCACCAGTGATTTTGGCAGGGAGAGCACAGATACGCAACATTTT. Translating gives CATSDFGRESTDTQHF.